This T cell receptor beta chain derives from a study of cytomegalovirus exposure and HLA in healthy donors. Points from the study as a whole: The study reported that TCR beta sequences accurately predicted HLA-A and HLA-B alleles in most subjects. Most TCR sequences showed up rarely, but some public TCRs showed up in many donors. Across HLA loci, a later analysis found differing TCR association rates, with DRB1 most and HLA-C fewest.

The CDR3 is made up of 12 amino acids. Germline CDR1 SEHNR, CDR2 FQNEAQ (reference sequence). Trimming shortened V by 1 base and J by 4 bases, and 4 bases separated the two germline ends. About this clone: The target antigen is unknown.

The study sampled nominally healthy donors, though unrecorded immune exposures were likely. In the PCR, 60 Vbeta and 13 Jbeta primers were used. Profiling relied on immunoSEQ multiplex PCR, and the TCRdb table lists in-frame clones only, not all of them. The sample has about 140,000 clones; roughly 80% are singletons. This chain uses TRBV7-9 with TRBJ2-5; D is uncertain. This TCR came from a man aged 18 to 30 in good health and CMV-seronegative. The sequencing input was PBMCs. CDR3 protein: CASSLGRETQYF. The CDR3, as DNA: TGTGCCAGCAGCTTAGGCAGAGAGACCCAGTACTTC.